This T cell receptor (beta chain) was found in a study of blood T cells in healthy people across ages. Study-level results: Unsorted PBMC input precluded a conclusive naive versus antigen-experienced comparison. Long-lived donors had more naive CD4+ cells and higher diversity than aged donors.

The sample holds one count of this clonotype. The antigen remains undetermined. Trimming removed 0 bases at V and 2 bases at J, with 13 bases between. CDR1 is SGHDT, CDR2 YYEEEE, per germline. The CDR3 extends over 16 amino acids. With a J-beta primer mix and a sample-barcoded 5' primer, a second PCR ran about 7 to 11 cycles. A minimum of 2.5 million CDR3-containing paired-end reads was obtained for each sample. Each CDR3 protein is one row after TCRdb ran MiXCR on the 5' RACE reads. The table records 920,000 or so distinct CDR3 sequences, roughly 45% of them present only once. Researchers isolated at least 6 million PBMCs per sample.

This clonotype was sampled from an older woman in good health. Sequencing was done on a sample of blood. This chain connects TRBV5-6 to TRBJ2-3, with D unresolved. DNA of the CDR3: TGTGCCAGCAGCTTGGTCTCTCACGGGCTCACAGATACGCAGTATTTT. It yields the protein CASSLVSHGLTDTQYF. The full variable domain, rest sourced from reference TRBV5-6 and TRBJ2-3, is DAGVTQSPTHLIKTRGQQVTLRCSPKSGHDTVSWYQQALGQGPQFIFQYYEEEERQRGNFPDRFSGHQFPNYSSELNVNALLLGDSALYLCASSLVSHGLTDTQYFGPGTRLTVL.